This T cell receptor beta chain was retrieved from a study of OX40 agonist ivuxolimab in advanced cancers. About the study as a whole: Ivuxolimab was an agonistic, fully human IgG2 monoclonal antibody directed against OX40 (CD134), a costimulatory receptor. Intravenous ivuxolimab was administered to patients every 2 weeks at six dose levels: 0.01, 0.1, 0.3, 1.5, 3 and 10 mg/kg. Of the roughly 52 dose-escalation patients, hepatocellular carcinoma was present in about 20, melanoma in roughly 15, renal cell carcinoma in 9 and head and neck cancer in 9. In the dose-escalation cohort, around 80% of patients were male, and the mean age was around 60 years with a range of roughly 20 to 80. Prior anti-PD-1, anti-PD-L1 or anti-CTLA-4 therapy was permitted, and checkpoint inhibitors had been received by about 44% of dose-escalation patients. Partial responses were achieved by three dose-escalation patients, of whom one had hepatocellular carcinoma and two had cutaneous melanoma. The point of sequencing TCRbeta in the periphery was to test whether ivuxolimab changed TCR sequence diversity and drove clonal T-cell expansion. The paper describes the monotherapy dose-escalation part (N of about 52 patients) of the phase I trial of ivuxolimab. Paper-wide results and their limitations: On average, CD8+ T cells showed more expanded clones than CD4+ T cells after ivuxolimab. Low levels of normalized T-cell clonal expansion were also seen in some patients who did not respond. Which antigens the clonally expanded peripheral T cells were specific for was not determined. In the 0.1-3.0 mg/kg groups, partial responders had among the lowest normalized peripheral clonal expansion, particularly in CD8+ T cells. Clonal expansion of both CD4+ and CD8+ blood T cells was observed from baseline to week 6 at doses 0.1 to 3.0 mg/kg.

About this clone itself: What antigen it recognizes has not been identified. No per-base quality is available; no much larger clone lies one base away.

Trimming at the junction amounts to 4 bases on V and 6 bases on J, and the germline ends lie 15 bases apart. The CDR3 spans 15 residues, from the cysteine through the phenylalanine. Only the CDR3 region is kept as DNA, spanning 45 bases read in frame from base 1. The germline V gene specifies MNHNS as CDR1 and SASEGT as CDR2. Genomic DNA was extracted from sorted cells for sequencing of the TCRbeta CDR3 region. The immunoSEQ Assay was used for sequencing of TCRbeta CDR3 regions. This immuneACCESS table, as held by TCRdb, lists in-frame sequences with V and J called but not all clones. Of the missing ones, under half trace to an unresolved V gene in checked studies; the others have no known cause. This sample lists around 95,000 clones; around 93% were detected once. About 0.49% of the sample is held by the ten biggest clonotypes. The trial excluded patients who had a history of autoimmune disease or who were on systemic immunosuppression. Peripheral blood for TCR sequencing was collected from all dose cohorts at baseline, on cycle 4 day 1, and on cycle 7 day 1. The samples were drawn from a first-in-human, open-label, multicenter phase I dose-escalation trial of ivuxolimab. Adults with locally advanced or metastatic head and neck squamous cell, hepatocellular, melanoma or renal cell carcinoma were enrolled in the trial. CD4+ and CD8+ T cells were sorted separately from peripheral blood before TCR sequencing.

The rearrangement combines TRBV6-1 with TRBJ2-2; TRBD1 might be the D gene, on 6 matching bases. The source was CD4+ or CD8+ T cells sorted from blood, collected in a trial of the OX40 agonist ivuxolimab. The origin of this receptor is an adult with an advanced solid tumor such as melanoma, head and neck, liver or kidney cancer. Here the CDR3 is given as CASSVGVTGSGELFF. Read as DNA, the sequence is TGTGCCAGCAGTGTGGGGGTAACAGGGTCCGGGGAGCTGTTTTTT.